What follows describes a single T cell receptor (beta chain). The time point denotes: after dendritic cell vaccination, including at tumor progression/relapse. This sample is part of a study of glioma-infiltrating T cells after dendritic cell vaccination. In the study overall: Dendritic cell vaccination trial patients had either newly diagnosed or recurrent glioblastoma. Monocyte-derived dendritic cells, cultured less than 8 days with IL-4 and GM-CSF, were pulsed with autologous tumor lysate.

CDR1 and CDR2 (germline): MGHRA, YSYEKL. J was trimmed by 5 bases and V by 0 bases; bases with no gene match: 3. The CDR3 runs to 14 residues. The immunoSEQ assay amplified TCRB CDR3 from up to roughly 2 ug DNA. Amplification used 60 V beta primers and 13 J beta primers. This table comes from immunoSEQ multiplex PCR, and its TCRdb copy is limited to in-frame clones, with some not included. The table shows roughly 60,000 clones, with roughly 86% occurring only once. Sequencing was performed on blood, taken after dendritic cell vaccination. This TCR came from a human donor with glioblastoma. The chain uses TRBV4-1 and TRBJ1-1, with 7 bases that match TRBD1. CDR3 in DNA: TGCGCCAGCAGCCAAGACTGGGACAGAACTGAAGCTTTCTTT. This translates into CASSQDWDRTEAFF.